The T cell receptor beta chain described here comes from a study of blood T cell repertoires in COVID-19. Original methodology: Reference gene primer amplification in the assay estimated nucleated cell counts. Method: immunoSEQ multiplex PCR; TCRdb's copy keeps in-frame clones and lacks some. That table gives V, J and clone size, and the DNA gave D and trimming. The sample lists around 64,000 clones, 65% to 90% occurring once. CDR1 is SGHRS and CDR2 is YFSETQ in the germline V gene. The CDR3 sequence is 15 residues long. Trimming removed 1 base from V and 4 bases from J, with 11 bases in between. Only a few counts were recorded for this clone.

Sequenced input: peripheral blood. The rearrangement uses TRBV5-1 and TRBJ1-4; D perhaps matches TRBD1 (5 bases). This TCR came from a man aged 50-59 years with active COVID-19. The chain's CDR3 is CASSLMGGDNEKLFF. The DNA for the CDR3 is TGCGCCAGCAGCTTGATGGGGGGTGATAATGAAAAACTGTTTTTT.